A single sample is the source of the 26 T cell receptor beta chains below, sequenced in a study of blood T cell repertoires in COVID-19. Method: immunoSEQ multiplex PCR; TCRdb's copy keeps in-frame clones and lacks some. The sample yields approximately 280,000 clones, roughly 91% seen once. The sequenced material came from peripheral blood. These receptors all stem from a man aged 35 to 55 with acute or convalescent COVID-19.

The chain is built from TRBV3-1 (or the pseudogene TRBV3-2) and TRBJ1-2; perhaps TRBD1 as D (6 bases). V was shortened by 4 bases and J by 9 bases, with 18 bases between the two germline ends. This CDR3 is built from 14 residues. The germline CDR1 and CDR2 sequences are LGHDT and YNNKEL (reference sequence). The CDR3 region has the DNA TGTGCCAGCAGCCCTTCAGGGGTCCTCGCGCGCTACACCTTC. It codes for CASSPSGVLARYTF.

This clone was counted once. The chain couples TRBV4-2 to TRBJ1-6; perhaps TRBD1 as D (6 bases). The length of the CDR3 is 15 residues. The V and J ends lost 1 base and 8 bases respectively, with 12 bases between them. Germline lookup yields CDR1 LGHNA and CDR2 YNFKEQ. The CDR3 nucleotides are TGTGCCAGCAGCCAAGCCATTGCAGGGGATTCACCCCTCCACTTT. Translation: CASSQAIAGDSPLHF.

The chain has TRBV7-2 and TRBJ2-7; 8 bases map to TRBD1. CDR3 length: 14 residues. CDR1 SGHTA and CDR2 FQGNSA come from the germline V gene. J lost 1 base, V lost 5 bases, and 4 bases had no gene match. CDR3 sequence (DNA): TGTGCCAGCAGCGGACAGGGTGGATCCTACGAGCAGTACTTC. The encoded protein is CASSGQGGSYEQYF.

Here the CDR3 DNA reads TGTGCCAGCAGTCAGGGGAATGGAAACACCATATATTTT. Translation gives CASSQGNGNTIYF. The chain recombines TRBV2 with TRBJ1-3; D might be TRBD1 (6 bases). Trimming left V 5 bases short and J 3 bases short, with 8 bases between. CDR1 is SNHLY, CDR2 FYNNEI, per germline. The CDR3 extends over 13 amino acids.

V and J are TRBV10-2 and TRBJ1-3; D is undetermined. CDR1 and CDR2 (germline): WSHSY, SAAADI. V was cut by 2 bases and J by 1 base, with 6 bases left in between. The CDR3 has 14 amino acids. The CDR3 nucleotides read TGCGCCAGCAGTGAGCCTCAGTCTGGAAACACCATATATTTT. Protein product: CASSEPQSGNTIYF.

The chain recombines TRBV18 with TRBJ1-6; unclear D gene. CDR3 size: 13 residues. The germline V gene has CDR1 KGHSH and CDR2 LQKENI. Trimming took 0 bases from V and 13 from J, leaving 10 bases between them. The CDR3 region is CASSPPGFPPLHF. The CDR3 DNA follows: TGTGCCAGCTCACCACCTGGCTTTCCCCCCCTCCACTTT.

This clone has just one count. The V call is TRBV19, the J call TRBJ2-7; D is unresolved. CDR3 length: 12 residues. V was pared by 3 bases and J by 6 bases, with 9 bases between. In germline, CDR1 is LNHDA, CDR2 SQIVND (reference sequence). This chain's CDR3 is CASSMTLGEQYF. Here the CDR3 DNA reads TGTGCCAGTAGTATGACCCTAGGCGAGCAGTACTTC. The full variable domain, its missing parts supplied by reference TRBV19 and TRBJ2-7, is DGGITQSPKYLFRKEGQNVTLSCEQNLNHDAMYWYRQDPGQGLRLIYYSQIVNDFQKGDIAEGYSVSREKKESFPLTVTSAQKNPTAFYLCASSMTLGEQYFGPGTRLTVT.

This chain uses TRBV19 with TRBJ1-3, with D uncertain. Germline values: CDR1 LNHDA, CDR2 SQIVND (reference sequence). The CDR3 consists of 12 residues. V was trimmed by 8 bases and J by 4 bases, leaving 9 bases between them. The CDR3 loop is CASSSQGNTIYF. The DNA for the CDR3 is TGTGCCAGTTCTTCACAGGGAAACACCATATATTTT.

The chain links TRBV4-2 to TRBJ1-3, with D uncertain. This CDR3 spans 17 amino acids. Trimming took off 0 bases at V and 4 bases at J, with 16 bases between the two ends. Germline CDR1 reads LGHNA; CDR2 reads YNFKEQ. This chain's CDR3 is CASSQDLGRGRGNTIYF. The CDR3 DNA reads as TGTGCCAGCAGCCAAGATTTAGGCCGGGGAAGGGGAAACACCATATATTTT.

The V gene is TRBV5-6, the J gene TRBJ2-7; D is possibly TRBD2 (6 bases). CDR1 is SGHDT and CDR2 is YYEEEE in the germline V gene. Trimming removed 2 bases from V and 6 bases from J, with 9 bases in between. This CDR3 region has 12 residues. CDR3 nucleotides: TGTGCCAGCAGCTTACTAGCCAGCGAGCAGTACTTC. Amino acids: CASSLLASEQYF.

The V gene is TRBV30, the J gene TRBJ1-1; D possibly corresponds to TRBD1 (6 bases). V shed 8 bases and J shed 3 bases, with 16 bases lying between them. CDR3 length: 13 amino acids. CDR1 is GTSNPN and CDR2 is SVGIG in the germline V gene (reference sequence). CDR3 nucleotides: TGTGCCGAAGGGTTAACAGGGCACACTGAAGCTTTCTTT. Residues: CAEGLTGHTEAFF.

V and J are TRBV7-2 and TRBJ1-5; 8 positions match TRBD1. Losses at the gene ends were 5 bases for V and 4 bases for J; bases not matched to a gene: 10. CDR1 is SGHTA, CDR2 FQGNSA, per germline. The CDR3 extends over 16 amino acids. The CDR3 nucleotides are TGTGCCAGCAGCCTACCCGCCGGACAGGGAAATCAGCCCCAGCATTTT. Translation gives CASSLPAGQGNQPQHF.

The gene calls are TRBV19 and TRBJ2-3, with 7 positions matching TRBD2. V shed 6 bases, J shed 3 bases, and the junction held 12 bases outside the gene matches. The germline gives CDR1 LNHDA, CDR2 SQIVND (reference sequence). The CDR3 extends over 16 amino acids. The CDR3 reads CASRQFGGGVTDTQYF. DNA for the CDR3: TGTGCCAGTAGGCAATTTGGCGGGGGAGTTACAGATACGCAGTATTTT.

The CDR3 sequence is CASSGQGRETQYF. CDR3 DNA: TGCGCCAGCAGCGGTCAGGGGCGGGAGACCCAGTACTTC. J is TRBJ2-5 and V is TRBV5-1, with D tentatively TRBD1 (6 bases). The CDR3 is 13 residues long. Germline loops: CDR1 SGHRS, CDR2 YFSETQ. Trimming took off 4 bases at V and 5 bases at J, with 12 bases between the two ends.

The V gene is TRBV12-3 or TRBV12-4, the J gene TRBJ1-5, with D unclear. There are 13 residues in the CDR3. V lost 3 bases to trimming and J lost 5 bases, with 8 bases between them. The CDR3 sequence is CASSFRRDQPQHF. The CDR3 bases are TGTGCCAGCAGTTTCCGACGGGATCAGCCCCAGCATTTT.

In this sample, this clone turned up a few times. The V call is TRBV6-6, the J call TRBJ2-7, with 7 bases aligning to TRBD1. Germline loops: CDR1 MNHNY, CDR2 SVGAGI (reference sequence). J gave up 6 bases and V 5 bases, and 16 bases lay outside the gene matches. The CDR3 consists of 16 residues. CDR3 in amino acids: CASSLGARQGKAEQYF. DNA of the CDR3: TGTGCCAGCAGTCTCGGGGCTAGACAGGGTAAGGCCGAGCAGTACTTC.

The rearrangement joins TRBV30 to TRBJ1-2; 8 nucleotides align to TRBD1. Germline lookup yields CDR1 GTSNPN and CDR2 SVGIG (reference sequence). The J segment lost 8 bases and the V segment lost 2 bases, leaving 7 bases of the junction unmatched. This CDR3 spans 13 amino acids. The CDR3 loop is CAWSRGQGAGYTF. The CDR3 DNA reads TGTGCCTGGAGTCGGGGGCAGGGGGCAGGCTACACCTTC.

V gene TRBV7-3 combines with J gene TRBJ2-1; 7 nucleotides align to TRBD2. The V and J ends lost 6 bases and 4 bases, in that order; junction bases with no gene match: 9. CDR3 length: 15 amino acids. CDR1 and CDR2 from the germline V gene are SGHTA and FQGTGA. CDR3: CASRPPGLPYNEQFF. Here the CDR3 DNA reads TGTGCCAGCAGGCCCCCGGGACTACCTTACAATGAGCAGTTCTTC.

This clone was counted a single time. The V call is TRBV12-3 or TRBV12-4, the J call TRBJ1-3, with a tentative D call TRBD1 (5 bases). Trimming took off 5 bases at V and 7 bases at J, with 12 bases between the two ends. The CDR3 has 13 amino acids. CDR3 protein: CASSPGLYNTIYF. CDR3 coding DNA: TGTGCCAGCAGTCCAGGGTTATACAACACCATATATTTT.

The genes are TRBV27 and TRBJ2-7; possibly TRBD2 for D (7 bases). The CDR3 contains 17 residues. Deletions cut 5 bases from V and 4 bases from J, with 24 bases between. Germline CDR1 reads MNHEY; CDR2 reads SMNVEV (reference sequence). In nucleotides, the CDR3 is TGTGCCAGCAGTCGTAACCACCCTAGGGGGGGGCCGTACGAGCAGTACTTC. It specifies CASSRNHPRGGPYEQYF.

The V call is TRBV6-5, the J call TRBJ2-1; 7 bases align to TRBD1. Looked up from germline, CDR1 is MNHEY and CDR2 is SVGAGI. The CDR3 has 13 residues. CDR3 sequence: CGCRDSSYNEQFF. Here the CDR3 DNA reads TGTGGCTGCCGGGACAGCTCCTACAATGAGCAGTTCTTC.

This clone turned up a few times. The V gene is TRBV9, the J gene TRBJ2-1, with D unresolved. With 0 bases removed from V and 9 bases from J, the gap between germline ends came to 10 bases. Germline V gene lookup returns CDR1 SGDLS and CDR2 YYNGEE. This CDR3 is 13 amino acids long. CDR3 region: CASSVAPSAEQFF. CDR3 nucleotides: TGTGCCAGCAGCGTAGCCCCCAGCGCTGAGCAGTTCTTC.

This clone occurred once. CDR3 residues: CASSLERATWETQYF. CDR3 DNA: TGTGCCAGCAGCTTGGAGAGGGCAACGTGGGAGACCCAGTACTTC. The chain links TRBV5-4 to TRBJ2-5; a possible D gene is TRBD2 (5 bases). CDR1 and CDR2 (germline): SGHNT, YYREEE (reference sequence). The ends were cut back, 0 bases at V and 5 bases at J, with 14 bases in the middle. This CDR3 is 15 amino acids long.

This chain joins TRBV3-1 (or the pseudogene TRBV3-2) and TRBJ1-1, with 7 bases identical to TRBD1. Germline CDR1 is LGHDT and CDR2 is YNNKEL (reference sequence). This CDR3 region has 17 residues. The V gene end was trimmed by 0 bases and the J gene end by 0 bases; junction bases not matched to a gene: 7. CDR3 loop: CASSQDRKGAMNTEAFF. DNA for the CDR3: TGTGCCAGCAGCCAAGATAGAAAGGGGGCAATGAACACTGAAGCTTTCTTT.

The chain employs TRBV5-4 and TRBJ2-3; 8 nucleotides align to TRBD1. The CDR3 extends over 13 amino acids. V dropped 0 bases and J dropped 6; count of bases not matched to a gene: 0. In germline, CDR1 is SGHNT, CDR2 YYREEE (reference sequence). As DNA, the CDR3 is TGTGCCAGCAGCTTGGGACAGGGGGATACGCAGTATTTT. This gives the protein CASSLGQGDTQYF.

The J gene is TRBJ1-6, the V gene TRBV6-2 or TRBV6-3, with 8 bases lining up with TRBD1. The junction had 9 bases not matched to a gene; V was cut back by 4 bases and J by 7 bases. CDR3 size: 16 residues. The germline V gene has CDR1 MNHEY and CDR2 SVGEGT. The CDR3 loop is CASSLQGVRLNSPLHF. In DNA form, the CDR3 reads TGTGCCAGCAGTTTACAGGGGGTTCGGTTGAATTCACCCCTCCACTTT.